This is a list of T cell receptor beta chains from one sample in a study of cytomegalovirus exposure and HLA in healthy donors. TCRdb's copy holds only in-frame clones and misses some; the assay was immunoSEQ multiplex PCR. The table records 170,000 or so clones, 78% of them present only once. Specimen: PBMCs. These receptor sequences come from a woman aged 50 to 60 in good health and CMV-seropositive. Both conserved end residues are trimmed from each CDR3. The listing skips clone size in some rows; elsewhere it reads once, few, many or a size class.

cdr3_aa: SVAQNRGPETQY; j_call: TRBJ2-5; v_call: TRBV29-1; cdr3_length: 12; clone_size: once
cdr3_aa: ASSSVLAGGGETQY; j_call: TRBJ2-5; v_call: TRBV7-6; cdr3_length: 14; clone_size: once
cdr3_aa: ASSHTGGNTIY; j_call: TRBJ1-3; v_call: TRBV14; cdr3_length: 11; clone_size: once
cdr3_aa: ASSEGLGTPSDTQY; j_call: TRBJ2-3; v_call: TRBV6-1; cdr3_length: 14; clone_size: NA
cdr3_aa: ASSLGSGQEPYEQY; j_call: TRBJ2-7; v_call: TRBV7-6; cdr3_length: 14; clone_size: few
cdr3_aa: SALGQQTHTEAF; j_call: TRBJ1-1; v_call: TRBV29-1; cdr3_length: 12; clone_size: NA
cdr3_aa: ASTEGLLREQF; j_call: TRBJ2-1; v_call: TRBV6-1; cdr3_length: 11; clone_size: NA
cdr3_aa: SVEGSGQLFREQY; j_call: TRBJ2-7; v_call: TRBV29-1; cdr3_length: 13; clone_size: NA
cdr3_aa: ASSESKGASYNEQF; j_call: TRBJ2-1; v_call: TRBV6-1; cdr3_length: 14; clone_size: NA
cdr3_aa: ASSSNTDTQY; j_call: TRBJ2-3; v_call: TRBV5-4; cdr3_length: 10; clone_size: NA
cdr3_aa: ASSESTVNTEAF; j_call: TRBJ1-1; v_call: TRBV18; cdr3_length: 12; clone_size: NA
cdr3_aa: AWNVGLSTDTQY; j_call: TRBJ2-3; v_call: TRBV30; cdr3_length: 12; clone_size: NA
cdr3_aa: ASSSLAGGPGTDTQY; j_call: TRBJ2-3; v_call: TRBV5-1; cdr3_length: 15; clone_size: few
cdr3_aa: ASDPKGTGGNQPQH; j_call: TRBJ1-5; v_call: TRBV19; cdr3_length: 14; clone_size: NA
cdr3_aa: ASSLQGLEEKLF; j_call: TRBJ1-4; v_call: TRBV5-1; cdr3_length: 12; clone_size: NA
cdr3_aa: ASSQGTPGTEAF; j_call: TRBJ1-1; v_call: TRBV14; cdr3_length: 12; clone_size: NA
cdr3_aa: ASSLTSGGNYEQY; j_call: TRBJ2-7; v_call: TRBV27; cdr3_length: 13; clone_size: NA
cdr3_aa: ASSQSQGGFNQPQH; j_call: TRBJ1-5; v_call: TRBV4-1; cdr3_length: 14; clone_size: NA
cdr3_aa: ASSLVTSGDSPLH; j_call: TRBJ1-6; v_call: TRBV11-2; cdr3_length: 13; clone_size: NA
cdr3_aa: ASSLRTSSYQGETQY; j_call: TRBJ2-5; v_call: TRBV11-2; cdr3_length: 15; clone_size: NA
cdr3_aa: ASSESIHGNSPLH; j_call: TRBJ1-6; v_call: TRBV19; cdr3_length: 13; clone_size: NA
cdr3_aa: ASSFSRDRVSYNEQF; j_call: TRBJ2-1; v_call: TRBV7-9; cdr3_length: 15; clone_size: NA
cdr3_aa: ASSYSPRGEDTQY; j_call: TRBJ2-3; v_call: TRBV6-5; cdr3_length: 13; clone_size: NA
cdr3_aa: ASSVANPNEQF; j_call: TRBJ2-1; v_call: TRBV9; cdr3_length: 11; clone_size: NA
cdr3_aa: ASSSQRGTGYEQY; j_call: TRBJ2-7; v_call: TRBV5-4; cdr3_length: 13; clone_size: few
cdr3_aa: ASSTRGNGELF; j_call: TRBJ2-2; v_call: TRBV19; cdr3_length: 11; clone_size: NA
cdr3_aa: ASSFFGVGTDTQY; j_call: TRBJ2-3; v_call: TRBV5-1; cdr3_length: 13; clone_size: NA
cdr3_aa: ASNKDRGHNQPQH; j_call: TRBJ1-5; v_call: TRBV6-6; cdr3_length: 13; clone_size: NA
cdr3_aa: ASSYSISGSSYEQY; j_call: TRBJ2-7; v_call: TRBV6-6; cdr3_length: 14; clone_size: few
cdr3_aa: ASSAEGTSGSEAAYNEQF; j_call: TRBJ2-1; v_call: TRBV9; cdr3_length: 18; clone_size: few
cdr3_aa: ASSIESRSSYNEQF; j_call: TRBJ2-1; v_call: TRBV5-1; cdr3_length: 14; clone_size: NA
cdr3_aa: ASRNRDRRSGGYT; j_call: TRBJ1-2; v_call: TRBV2; cdr3_length: 13; clone_size: NA
cdr3_aa: ASSQQGGSPSEKLF; j_call: TRBJ1-4; v_call: TRBV4-2; cdr3_length: 14; clone_size: NA